This TCR beta chain appears in the sequencing data of a study of beta chain features in type 1 diabetes. Central memory, naive, regulatory and stem cell-like memory CD4+ cells were sorted by CD45RO/CCR7/CD25/CD127/CD95/CD27. Each sorted population was over 95% pure. The authors reverse transcribed all of the isolated RNA, so sequencing captured expressed TCRB transcripts. Generated by immunoSEQ multiplex PCR, the TCRdb table keeps only in-frame clones and is missing some. The table includes 900,000 or so clones, around a sixth detected once. This clone was observed a few times. The V and J ends lost 7 bases and 1 base respectively, with 11 bases between them. Germline CDR1 MDHEN, CDR2 SYDVKM. The CDR3 contains 13 residues.

J is TRBJ2-7 and V is TRBV28, with D uncertain. The receptor was derived from a woman under 30 in good health. Sequenced sample: naive CD4+ T cells from blood. The CDR3 DNA reads TGTGCCAGCAACCCAAACCGTTCCTACGAGCAGTACTTC. Its protein is CASNPNRSYEQYF. The full variable domain, with the rest looked up from reference TRBV28 and TRBJ2-7, is DVKVTQSSRYLVKRTGEKVFLECVQDMDHENMFWYRQDPGLGLRLIYFSYDVKMKEKGDIPEGYSVSREKKERFSLILESASTNQTSMYLCASNPNRSYEQYFGPGTRLTVT.